This TCR beta chain emerged from a study of human T cells and chemical hapten exposure. For the study at large: Patients got weekly scalp diphenylcyclopropenone doses over the roughly 22-week study.

This clonotype was seen at least ten times. Its antigen is not known. In the original workflow: Samples had a median of 95,638 TCRs, ranging roughly 23,224 to 690,600. TCRdb passed the RACE reads through MiXCR, listing each CDR3 protein once. The V and J calls shown here were made by TCRdb, not taken from the authors' results. The table lists a few hundred thousand distinct CDR3 sequences, about 9.4% of them singletons. Study findings and constraints: TCRs exceeding 1 in 1000 frequency stayed unchanged with DPC sensitization. Counts of expanded TCRs (at PT1) showed a positive correlation with patch test score.

Noted time point: pre-sensitization, week 0. Treatment given: therapeutic diphenylcyclopropenone sensitization with weekly scalp DPC. This TCR was sampled from a woman in her thirties or forties with alopecia areata. Some clones in this sample may be carry-over from other donors' samples. The specimen comprised whole blood, sampled in connection with sensitization to the hapten diphenylcyclopropenone (DPC).

CDR3 DNA: TGCGCCAGCAGCTCTCGCGGGGGGAGCACTGAAGCTTTCTTT. This codes for CASSSRGGSTEAFF. The chain employs TRBV5-1 and TRBJ1-1; maybe TRBD1 (5 bases). Deletions cut 3 bases from V and 4 bases from J, with 13 bases between. Germline V gene lookup returns CDR1 SGHRS and CDR2 YFSETQ. The CDR3 totals 14 residues.